This T cell receptor (beta chain) comes out of a study of T cell repertoires in cytomegalovirus infection. Trimming at V came to 5 bases and at J to 4 bases, leaving 8 bases not matched to a gene. Germline V gives CDR1 MDHEN, CDR2 SYDVKM. The CDR3 loop spans 15 amino acids. A single record per CDR3 protein comes from TCRdb applying MiXCR to the reads. The sample records around 490,000 distinct CDR3 sequences, about 26% being singletons. The TCR comes from a human donor in good health (CMV status not recorded). Some clones in this sample may be carry-over from other donors' samples. V is TRBV28 and J is TRBJ1-5; 7 nucleotides line up with TRBD1. Sequences were obtained from PBMCs. CDR3 in amino acids: CASSTETGPNQPQHF. The DNA of the CDR3 is TGTGCCAGCAGTACTGAGACAGGGCCAAATCAGCCCCAGCATTTT.